This note documents a single T cell receptor beta chain sequence. The antigen is not known. Relative to the germline gene, one junction end is altered; a read error may explain this. The study ran its PCR with 60 Vbeta and 13 Jbeta primers. Measured with immunoSEQ multiplex PCR; TCRdb has only the in-frame clones, and not every one. This sample has about 210,000 clones; around 86% occur once, and the top ten carry 10%. The data stem from a study of cytomegalovirus exposure and HLA in healthy donors. Findings of the study overall: Earlier results showed most TCR beta V segments being productive about 87% or about 30% of the time. The study put 150 or so TCR beta chains on its list as cytomegalovirus-associated. The later analysis indicated that the majority of CMV-associated TCR beta chains appeared HLA-restricted.

The sample consisted of PBMCs. The source of this sequence is a woman in her forties or fifties in good health and CMV-seropositive.

CDR3 sequence (DNA): TGTGCCGGCAGCTCACAGGGGGGAAATTTAGCAACCGGGGAGCTGTTTTTT. Translating gives CAGSSQGGNLATGELFF. The chain uses TRBV11-3 and TRBJ2-2, with 8 positions matching TRBD1. The CDR3 extends over 17 amino acids. Germline CDR1 and CDR2: SGHNT and YENEEA.